This passage covers 24 T cell receptor beta chains from one sample sequenced in a study of blood T cell repertoires in COVID-19. TCRdb's table, derived via immunoSEQ multiplex PCR, lists solely in-frame clones and lacks some. The sample contains 150,000 to 200,000 clones, around nine tenths of which appear only once. Sequencing used peripheral blood. The receptor set was obtained from a young man with active or convalescent COVID-19.

The chain recombines TRBV3-1 (or the pseudogene TRBV3-2) with TRBJ1-2, with 7 bases matching TRBD1. Germline CDR1 and CDR2: LGHDT and YNNKEL (reference sequence). The junction had 9 bases not matched to a gene; V was cut back by 1 base and J by 4 bases. The CDR3 sequence is 16 residues long. The CDR3 spells CASSQGQGVLGYGYTF. CDR3 sequence (DNA): TGTGCCAGCAGCCAAGGGCAGGGGGTCTTAGGCTATGGCTACACCTTC.

This chain connects TRBV7-9 to TRBJ2-7; maybe TRBD1 (5 bases). The V end was cut by 6 bases, the J end by 3 bases, with 15 bases between. This CDR3 contains 14 residues. Per the germline V gene, CDR1 is SEHNR and CDR2 is FQNEAQ (reference sequence). The CDR3 sequence is CASRGERGIYEQYF. The CDR3 coding sequence is TGTGCCAGCAGAGGGGAAAGGGGAATCTACGAGCAGTACTTC.

The chain employs TRBV6-5 and TRBJ1-2, with a tentative D call TRBD1 (5 bases). This CDR3 has 14 residues. Germline assignment: CDR1 MNHEY and CDR2 SVGAGI. V lost 5 bases, J lost 9 bases, and 19 bases lay in between. The CDR3, as DNA: TGTGCCAGCAGTCCCCCGGCAGGGATTGCTAGCTACACCTTC. This codes for CASSPPAGIASYTF.

This clone came up a few times. V gene TRBV7-2 combines with J gene TRBJ1-3; 7 nucleotides match TRBD1. CDR1 SGHTA and CDR2 FQGNSA come from the germline V gene. The CDR3 is 16 amino acids. The V gene end was trimmed by 5 bases and the J gene end by 0 bases; junction bases not matched to a gene: 7. CDR3 DNA sequence: TGTGCCAGCAGCCTCGGACAGGCCGACTCTGGAAACACCATATATTTT. Translating it yields CASSLGQADSGNTIYF.

The J gene is TRBJ1-2, the V gene TRBV5-1; 10 positions agree with TRBD1. The CDR3 has 16 residues. V lost 0 bases to trimming and J lost 3 bases; unmatched junction nucleotides: 5. Germline V gene sequence: CDR1 SGHRS, CDR2 YFSETQ. CDR3 sequence: CASSLAGTGADYGYTF. DNA of the CDR3: TGCGCCAGCAGCTTGGCCGGGACAGGGGCAGACTATGGCTACACCTTC.

This clone was detected ten times or more. The CDR3 here is CASSRLSGANVLTF. DNA of the CDR3: TGTGCCAGCAGCCGTCTCTCTGGGGCCAACGTCCTGACTTTC. J is TRBJ2-6 and V is TRBV5-6; D ambiguous. The CDR3 extends over 14 amino acids. Per the germline V gene, CDR1 is SGHDT and CDR2 is YYEEEE. V was pared by 4 bases and J by 0 bases, with 5 bases between.

The rearrangement joins TRBV3-1 (or the pseudogene TRBV3-2) to TRBJ2-5, with D maybe TRBD2 (5 bases). V dropped 10 bases and J dropped 2 bases, with 11 bases sitting between them. CDR1 and CDR2 from the germline V gene are LGHDT and YNNKEL (reference sequence). CDR3 length: 12 residues. The CDR3 bases are TGTGCCACCGAGCAGCGGCAAGAGACCCAGTACTTC. Translation gives CATEQRQETQYF.

The chain has TRBV9 and TRBJ1-2, with 8 positions matching TRBD1. Germline V gene lookup returns CDR1 SGDLS and CDR2 YYNGEE. CDR3 length equals 14 residues. V dropped 4 bases and J dropped 8; count of bases not matched to a gene: 10. In DNA form, the CDR3 reads TGTGCCAGCAGCCCCCAGGGGGCCTCCCGGGGCTACACCTTC. Its protein is CASSPQGASRGYTF.

V is TRBV18 and J is TRBJ2-1; D gene ambiguous. This CDR3 region has 12 residues. The V end was cut by 0 bases, the J end by 6 bases, with 3 bases between. In germline, CDR1 is KGHSH, CDR2 LQKENI. The CDR3 loop is CASSPPSNEQFF. DNA of the CDR3: TGTGCCAGCTCACCACCGAGCAATGAGCAGTTCTTC.

The V and J genes are TRBV11-2 and TRBJ2-7, with 8 bases matching TRBD2. Germline assignment: CDR1 SGHAT and CDR2 FQNNGV. V shed 4 bases, J shed 2 bases, and the junction held 1 base outside the gene matches. CDR3 length: 13 amino acids. CDR3: CASSWGLAYEQYF. The CDR3 DNA reads TGTGCCAGCAGCTGGGGACTAGCCTACGAGCAGTACTTC. Based on the CDR3 plus reference TRBV11-2 and TRBJ2-7, the full variable domain is EAGVAQSPRYKIIEKRQSVAFWCNPISGHATLYWYQQILGQGPKLLIQFQNNGVVDDSQLPKDRFSAERLKGVDSTLKIQPAKLEDSAVYLCASSWGLAYEQYFGPGTRLTVT.

This clone turned up a few times. In the same sample, other DNA sequences code for this CDR3. The rearrangement uses TRBV7-2 and TRBJ1-5; possibly TRBD1 for D (5 bases). Per the germline V gene, CDR1 is SGHTA and CDR2 is FQGNSA. This CDR3 region has 15 residues. V shed 1 base and J shed 4 bases, with 11 bases lying between them. As DNA, the CDR3 is TGTGCCAGCAGCTTAGGGGGGAGGGAAAATCAGCCCCAGCATTTT. This translates into CASSLGGRENQPQHF.

The chain uses TRBV19 and TRBJ2-5, with a possible D match to TRBD2 (6 bases). The germline V and J ends were trimmed by 6 bases and 0 bases, with 8 bases remaining between them. The CDR3 covers 13 residues. From germline, CDR1 is LNHDA and CDR2 SQIVND (reference sequence). Here the CDR3 DNA reads TGTGCCAGTAGCGGGGGATACCAAGAGACCCAGTACTTC. This codes for CASSGGYQETQYF.

The chain has TRBV12-3 or TRBV12-4 and TRBJ2-7; the D gene is possibly TRBD2 (6 bases). This CDR3 is built from 13 residues. Trimming pared 3 bases from V and 3 bases from J, leaving 9 bases between. The CDR3 sequence: CASSLEGLYEQYV. The CDR3 region has the DNA TGTGCCAGCAGTTTGGAGGGGCTCTACGAGCAGTACGTC.

The chain carries TRBV28 and TRBJ1-2; possible D gene TRBD1, 6 bases. The CDR3 loop spans 14 amino acids. Trimming took off 5 bases at V and 4 bases at J, with 14 bases between the two ends. Germline V lookup: CDR1 MDHEN, CDR2 SYDVKM. CDR3 in amino acids: CASSLTRDTYGYTF. CDR3 sequence (DNA): TGTGCCAGCAGTCTCACGAGGGACACCTATGGCTACACCTTC.

This rearrangement joins TRBV7-9 to TRBJ1-4, with TRBD1 identical over 10 bases. Unmatched junction bases numbered 9, after V lost 10 bases and J lost 7 bases. Germline-derived CDR1 and CDR2 are SEHNR and FQNEAQ (reference sequence). The CDR3 is made up of 14 amino acids. CDR3 protein: CAIERQGAVEKLFF. Written as DNA, the CDR3 is TGTGCCATCGAGAGACAGGGGGCGGTTGAAAAACTGTTTTTT.

The rearrangement joins TRBV10-3 to TRBJ1-5, with TRBD1 matching over 8 bases. The CDR3 spans 17 residues. V trimming: 6 bases; J trimming: 0 bases; junction bases outside the gene matches: 10. Germline loops: CDR1 ENHRY, CDR2 SYGVKD. The CDR3 bases are TGTGCCATCAGCGATTCGACAGGGGTCTTTAGCAATCAGCCCCAGCATTTT. Translated: CAISDSTGVFSNQPQHF.

This chain connects TRBV15 to TRBJ1-2; 10 nucleotides align to TRBD1. V dropped 3 bases and J dropped 8; count of bases not matched to a gene: 12. The length of the CDR3 is 16 residues. From germline, CDR1 is LNHNV and CDR2 YYDKDF (reference sequence). The CDR3 coding sequence is TGTGCCACCAGCAGTTTTCCGGGACAGGGGAGGAGAGGCTACACCTTC. This sequence encodes CATSSFPGQGRRGYTF.

The rearrangement links TRBV2 to TRBJ1-1; tentatively, D is TRBD1 (5 bases). Germline values: CDR1 SNHLY, CDR2 FYNNEI. CDR3 size: 13 residues. CDR3 sequence (DNA): TGTGTGTCCCGGGGGTCTTGGGACACTGAAGCTTTCTTT. Translating it yields CVSRGSWDTEAFF.

CDR3 DNA sequence: TGTGCCACCAGTGCCTCCGGGACAGGGGGCAAGCCCCAGCATTTT. This codes for CATSASGTGGKPQHF. The J gene is TRBJ1-5, the V gene TRBV24-1, with 12 bases matching TRBD1. The CDR3 consists of 15 residues. Germline V gives CDR1 KGHDR, CDR2 SFDVKD. The J segment lost 8 bases and the V segment lost 5 bases, leaving 6 bases of the junction unmatched.

The rearrangement uses TRBV5-1 and TRBJ2-2; 11 bases are a match to TRBD2. This CDR3 spans 17 amino acids. The ends lost 0 bases at V and 0 bases at J; junction bases unmatched: 1. Germline lookup yields CDR1 SGHRS and CDR2 YFSETQ. The CDR3 DNA reads as TGCGCCAGCAGCTTGGGACTAGCGGGGCCGAACACCGGGGAGCTGTTTTTT. Translating gives CASSLGLAGPNTGELFF. The variable domain in full, completed from reference TRBV5-1 and TRBJ2-2, reads KAGVTQTPRYLIKTRGQQVTLSCSPISGHRSVSWYQQTPGQGLQFLFEYFSETQRNKGNFPGRFSGRQFSNSRSEMNVSTLELGDSALYLCASSLGLAGPNTGELFFGEGSRLTVL.

The V gene is TRBV28, the J gene TRBJ1-3, with 9 bases fitting TRBD1. V was pared by 8 bases and J by 0 bases, with 2 bases of the junction left unmatched. This CDR3 spans 14 amino acids. CDR1 MDHEN and CDR2 SYDVKM come from the germline V gene. The CDR3 DNA is TGTGCCAGCGTGACAGGGGGCTCTGGAAACACCATATATTTT. Translated: CASVTGGSGNTIYF.

The genes are TRBV6-5 and TRBJ1-1; weak D call: TRBD1 (5 bases). Germline CDR1 is MNHEY and CDR2 is SVGAGI. CDR3 length: 14 residues. V lost 2 bases and J 14 bases, leaving 21 bases between the germline ends. The CDR3 loop is CASSYNQAQVVVFF. The CDR3 DNA sequence: TGTGCCAGCAGTTACAATCAAGCACAGGTTGTTGTCTTCTTT.

The V call is TRBV5-4, the J call TRBJ2-3; 11 nucleotides agree with TRBD2. V lost 0 bases, J lost 2 bases, and 2 bases stayed unmatched. Germline-derived CDR1 and CDR2 are SGHNT and YYREEE (reference sequence). CDR3 size: 16 residues. CDR3 sequence (DNA): TGTGCCAGCAGCTTGGGACTAGCGGGGAACACAGATACGCAGTATTTT. Translation: CASSLGLAGNTDTQYF.

This chain uses TRBV11-3 with TRBJ1-1, with D tentatively TRBD1 (5 bases). V lost 5 bases and J lost 7, with 8 bases in between. This CDR3 is built from 11 residues. The germline V gene has CDR1 SGHNT and CDR2 YENEEA. DNA of the CDR3: TGTGCCAGCAGCATACAGGATGAAGCTTTCTTT. Translation gives CASSIQDEAFF.